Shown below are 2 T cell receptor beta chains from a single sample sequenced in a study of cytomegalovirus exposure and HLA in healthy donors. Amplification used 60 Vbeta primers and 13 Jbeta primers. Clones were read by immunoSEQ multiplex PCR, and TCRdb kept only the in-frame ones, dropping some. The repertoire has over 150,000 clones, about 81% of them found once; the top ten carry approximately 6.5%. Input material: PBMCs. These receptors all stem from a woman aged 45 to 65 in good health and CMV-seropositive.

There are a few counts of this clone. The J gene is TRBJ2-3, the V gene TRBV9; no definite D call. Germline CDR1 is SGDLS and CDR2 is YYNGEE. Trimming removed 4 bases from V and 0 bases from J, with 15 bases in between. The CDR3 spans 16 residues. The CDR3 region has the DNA TGTGCCAGCAGCAACTCAGGCAGCACTAGCACAGATACGCAGTATTTT. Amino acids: CASSNSGSTSTDTQYF. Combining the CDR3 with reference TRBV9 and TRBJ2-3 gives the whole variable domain DSGVTQTPKHLITATGQRVTLRCSPRSGDLSVYWYQQSLDQGLQFLIQYYNGEERAKGNILERFSAQQFPDLHSELNLSSLELGDSALYFCASSNSGSTSTDTQYFGPGTRLTVL.

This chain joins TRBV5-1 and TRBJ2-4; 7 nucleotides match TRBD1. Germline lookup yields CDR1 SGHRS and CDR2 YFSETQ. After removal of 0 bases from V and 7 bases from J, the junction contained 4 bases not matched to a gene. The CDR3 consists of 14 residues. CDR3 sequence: CASSLGDRDNIQYF. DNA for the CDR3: TGCGCCAGCAGCTTGGGTGACAGGGATAACATTCAGTACTTC.